The present entry profiles one T cell receptor (beta chain) with its context. The sample comes from a study of shared T cell receptors in the human thymus. Some clones are missing from TCRdb's copy, which holds only in-frame ones; the method was immunoSEQ multiplex PCR. Counted here are over 350,000 clones, 95% occurring once; the ten biggest clones make up approximately 0.02%. Germline V gives CDR1 LNHDA, CDR2 SQIVND (reference sequence). V lost 5 bases, J lost 4 bases, and 17 bases lay in between. The CDR3 is 15 amino acids. The sequence was obtained from a human donor. Input material: thymocytes. The chain carries TRBV19 and TRBJ2-5, with D perhaps TRBD1 (6 bases). The CDR3 DNA follows: TGTGCCAGTAGTCCTAATTCAGGGGTGCGAGAGACCCAGTACTTC. It specifies CASSPNSGVRETQYF.